What follows describes a single T cell receptor (beta chain). Its antigen is unidentified. The length of the CDR3 is 14 residues. Looked up from germline, CDR1 is LGHNA and CDR2 is YNFKEQ. V was pared by 3 bases and J by 5 bases, with 6 bases of the junction left unmatched. The source of the sample is a study of cytomegalovirus exposure and HLA in healthy donors. PCR amplification relied on 60 Vbeta primers (plus 13 Jbeta primers). Some clones are missing from TCRdb's copy, which holds only in-frame ones; the method was immunoSEQ multiplex PCR. The data contain around 150,000 clones, 75% to 85% of them singletons. Study-level results: A later analysis found most CMV-associated TCR beta chains apparently HLA-restricted.

This receptor was identified in a human donor in good health. The chain uses TRBV4-2 and TRBJ1-2; 7 nucleotides match TRBD1. Sequencing input: PBMCs. In DNA form, the CDR3 reads TGTGCCAGCAGCCAGACAGGGATCGAGTATGGCTACACCTTC. It encodes CASSQTGIEYGYTF.